The 20 T cell receptor beta chains given below trace back to one sample, sequenced in a study of T cell responses to AZD1222 COVID-19 vaccine. Sequenced by immunoSEQ multiplex PCR; TCRdb stores in-frame clones only, minus some. The sample shows about 200,000 clones, under 95% of them seen only once. Sequencing was performed on peripheral blood, taken 28 days after the second AZD1222 dose. These receptors originate from an adult who received the AZD1222 COVID-19 vaccine.

In its sample, this clone was seen a few times. CDR3 sequence: CASSQDVRGGSYNEQFF. The CDR3 bases are TGCGCCAGCAGCCAAGACGTACGGGGGGGATCCTACAATGAGCAGTTCTTC. The chain couples TRBV4-1 to TRBJ2-1; TRBD2 matches at 8 bases. CDR3 length equals 17 residues. Germline loops: CDR1 MGHRA, CDR2 YSYEKL. Trimming took 0 bases from V and 1 from J; bases not matched to a gene: 5.

The rearrangement joins TRBV6-2 or TRBV6-3 to TRBJ1-5; 11 positions agree with TRBD1. Germline loops: CDR1 MNHEY, CDR2 SVGEGT. V shed 4 bases, J shed 4 bases, and the junction held 6 bases outside the gene matches. The CDR3 extends over 16 amino acids. The CDR3 is CASSFGTGGGNQPQHF. The CDR3, as DNA: TGTGCCAGCAGTTTTGGGACAGGGGGAGGTAATCAGCCCCAGCATTTT.

This chain connects TRBV6-5 to TRBJ2-5; D call uncertain. Trimming pared 5 bases from V and 4 bases from J, leaving 5 bases between. This CDR3 is 11 amino acids long. CDR1 MNHEY and CDR2 SVGAGI come from the germline V gene. CDR3 nucleotide sequence: TGTGCCAGCAGTCCAGTAGAGACCCAGTACTTC. Its translation: CASSPVETQYF.

This clone was detected only a few times. The V and J genes are TRBV2 and TRBJ1-5, with unresolved D. The CDR3 sequence is 14 residues long. Germline V gene lookup returns CDR1 SNHLY and CDR2 FYNNEI. Trimming shortened V by 3 bases and J by 0 bases, and 6 bases separated the two germline ends. The chain's CDR3 is CASSDGYSNQPQHF. The CDR3 DNA is TGTGCCAGCAGTGACGGATATAGCAATCAGCCCCAGCATTTT.

V usage is TRBV6-5 and J usage is TRBJ2-5; tentative D call: TRBD1 (5 bases). Germline lookup yields CDR1 MNHEY and CDR2 SVGAGI. The CDR3 has 13 residues. Trimming cost V 5 bases and J 5 bases, with 12 bases left between them. Written as DNA, the CDR3 is TGTGCCAGCAGTCTGTCTAGGGGCGAGACCCAGTACTTC. This translates into CASSLSRGETQYF.

The chain has TRBV28 and TRBJ2-3; a weak D match, TRBD2 (5 bases). CDR3 length: 13 amino acids. Trimming removed 4 bases from V and 6 bases from J, with 11 bases in between. Germline V gene lookup returns CDR1 MDHEN and CDR2 SYDVKM. The CDR3 DNA reads TGTGCCAGCAGTTGGGGAACTAGTGATACGCAGTATTTT. This gives the protein CASSWGTSDTQYF.

The rearrangement joins TRBV5-1 to TRBJ2-5, with 9 bases lining up with TRBD1. Germline loops: CDR1 SGHRS, CDR2 YFSETQ. This CDR3 region has 15 residues. V lost 0 bases and J lost 4; bases outside the gene matches: 4. The CDR3 DNA reads as TGCGCCAGCAGCTTGGCGGGACAGGGAGGAGAGACCCAGTACTTC. This encodes CASSLAGQGGETQYF. The full variable domain, in which reference TRBV5-1 and TRBJ2-5 provide the parts outside the CDR3, is KAGVTQTPRYLIKTRGQQVTLSCSPISGHRSVSWYQQTPGQGLQFLFEYFSETQRNKGNFPGRFSGRQFSNSRSEMNVSTLELGDSALYLCASSLAGQGGETQYFGPGTRLLVL.

This rearrangement joins TRBV7-9 to TRBJ1-3, with D perhaps matching TRBD1 (5 bases). Between the trimmed V and J ends, which lost 2 bases and 3 bases, there was a span of 14 bases. From germline, CDR1 is SEHNR and CDR2 FQNEAQ (reference sequence). The CDR3 has 16 residues. In DNA, the CDR3 is TGTGCCAGCAGCTTAATCTCAGGGTTGCGTGGAAACACCATATATTTT. Its translation: CASSLISGLRGNTIYF.

The chain links TRBV11-2 to TRBJ1-2; D gene unclear. Germline loops: CDR1 SGHAT, CDR2 FQNNGV. This CDR3 spans 11 amino acids. Trimming left V 3 bases short and J 7 bases short, with 6 bases between. As DNA, the CDR3 is TGTGCCAGCAGCTTCGTCCTTGGCTACACCTTC. It is translated as CASSFVLGYTF.

The chain joins TRBV12-3 or TRBV12-4 to TRBJ1-2; D is possibly TRBD1 (5 bases). Between the trimmed V and J ends, which lost 10 bases and 11 bases, there was a span of 23 bases. The CDR3 runs 13 residues. The CDR3 sequence: CANNPGGPPRYTF. For the CDR3, the DNA is TGTGCCAACAACCCTGGGGGTCCTCCACGGTACACCTTC.

V and J are TRBV12-3 or TRBV12-4 and TRBJ1-5; D is uncertain. Trimming took off 5 bases at V and 4 bases at J, with 6 bases between the two ends. This CDR3 is built from 12 residues. CDR3 in amino acids: CASSAKNQPQHF. The DNA of the CDR3 is TGTGCCAGCAGTGCAAAAAATCAGCCCCAGCATTTT.

The chain uses TRBV6-5 and TRBJ2-7; no clear D. The germline V gene encodes CDR1 MNHEY and CDR2 SVGAGI. CDR3 length equals 10 residues. V lost 5 bases and J 4 bases, leaving 3 bases between the germline ends. CDR3 sequence (DNA): TGTGCCAGCAGTATGTACGAGCAGTACTTC. Amino acid sequence: CASSMYEQYF.

CDR3 sequence (DNA): TGTGCCAGCAGCTTTATTAGCGGGGTAGAGACCCAGTACTTC. This gives the protein CASSFISGVETQYF. The V call is TRBV7-9, the J call TRBJ2-5; 8 bases are a match to TRBD2. The CDR3 contains 14 residues. Germline values: CDR1 SEHNR, CDR2 FQNEAQ (reference sequence). J was trimmed by 4 bases and V by 3 bases; bases with no gene match: 4.

V and J are TRBV6-5 and TRBJ1-2; the D is unclear. V was clipped by 6 bases and J by 7 bases, with 12 bases between them. The germline CDR1 and CDR2 sequences are MNHEY and SVGAGI. The CDR3 is 12 amino acids. In nucleotides, the CDR3 is TGTGCCAGCAGCTCCGGCGGCATTGGCTACACCTTC. The encoded protein is CASSSGGIGYTF.

This chain connects TRBV6-5 to TRBJ1-4, with a tentative D call TRBD1 (5 bases). V lost 2 bases and J 6 bases, leaving 10 bases between the germline ends. The germline V gene has CDR1 MNHEY and CDR2 SVGAGI. This CDR3 comprises 14 residues. The CDR3 region has the DNA TGTGCCAGCAGTTACCGGGGGGTGGATGAAAAACTGTTTTTT. Translation: CASSYRGVDEKLFF.

The gene calls are TRBV6-5 and TRBJ2-2; D gene ambiguous. Per germline, CDR1 MNHEY and CDR2 SVGAGI. The CDR3 loop spans 14 amino acids. Trimming removed 4 bases at V and 1 base at J, with 7 bases between. This chain's CDR3 is CASSWSGNTGELFF. CDR3 nucleotides: TGTGCCAGCAGTTGGTCAGGGAACACCGGGGAGCTGTTTTTT.

The chain uses TRBV6-1 and TRBJ1-3; D might be TRBD1 (6 bases). V dropped 0 bases and J dropped 3 bases, with 12 bases sitting between them. This CDR3 has 16 residues. Germline-derived CDR1 and CDR2 are MNHNS and SASEGT. The CDR3 DNA sequence: TGTGCCAGCAGTGAAGCGGGGGCGACGGGTGGAAACACCATATATTTT. As protein: CASSEAGATGGNTIYF.

In this sample, this clone turned up a few times. The chain carries TRBV29-1 and TRBJ1-1; D gene unclear. The ends were cut back, 3 bases at V and 2 bases at J, with 10 bases in the middle. This CDR3 spans 13 amino acids. Germline values: CDR1 SQVTM, CDR2 ANQGSEA. This CDR3 is CSVEASLNTEAFF. For the CDR3, the DNA is TGCAGCGTTGAGGCCAGCTTAAACACTGAAGCTTTCTTT.

The gene calls are TRBV9 and TRBJ1-2; TRBD1 might be the D (6 bases). Germline V CDR1 and CDR2: SGDLS, YYNGEE. The V end lost 0 bases, the J end lost 1 base, and 16 bases lay between the germline ends. The CDR3 is 17 residues long. The CDR3 DNA reads as TGTGCCAGCAGCGTAGCGGACAGAACCCTCCATAACTATGGCTACACCTTC. This codes for CASSVADRTLHNYGYTF.

The gene calls are TRBV18 and TRBJ1-1; D ambiguous. Per the germline V gene, CDR1 is KGHSH and CDR2 is LQKENI. V shed 2 bases and J shed 11 bases, with 15 bases lying between them. This CDR3 has 13 amino acids. CDR3 coding DNA: TGTGCCAGCTCACCATCGGACTCTAGGTACGCTTTCTTT. Its protein product is CASSPSDSRYAFF.